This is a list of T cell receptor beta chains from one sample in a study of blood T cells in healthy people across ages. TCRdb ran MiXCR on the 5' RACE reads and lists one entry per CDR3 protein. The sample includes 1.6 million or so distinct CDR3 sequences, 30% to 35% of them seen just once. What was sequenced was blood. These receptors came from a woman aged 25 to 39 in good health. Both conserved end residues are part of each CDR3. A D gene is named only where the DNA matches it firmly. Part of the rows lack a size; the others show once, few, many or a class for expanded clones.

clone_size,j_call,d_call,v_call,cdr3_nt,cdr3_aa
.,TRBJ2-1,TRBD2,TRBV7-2,TGTGCCAGCAGCCGGGGGGGGCCCTCGGGAAGGGAGCAGTTCTTC,CASSRGGPSGREQFF
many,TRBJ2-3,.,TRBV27,TGTGCCAGCAGTCAAGTGGGACTCCCAAGTACAGATACGCAGTATTTT,CASSQVGLPSTDTQYF
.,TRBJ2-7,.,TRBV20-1,TGCAGTGCTAGAACGCGGGCCTACGAGCAGTACTTC,CSARTRAYEQYF
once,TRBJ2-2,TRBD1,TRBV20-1,TGCAGTGCTCCACAGGGGGAGAACACCGGGGAGCTGTTTTTT,CSAPQGENTGELFF
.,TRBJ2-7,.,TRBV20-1,TGCAGTGCTAGAGGGAAAGGGATCGAGCAGTACTTC,CSARGKGIEQYF
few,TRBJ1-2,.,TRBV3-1,TGTGCCAGCAGCCAAGGCCATGGACAAGCCTATGGCTACACCTTC,CASSQGHGQAYGYTF
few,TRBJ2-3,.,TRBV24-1,TGTGCCACCAGTGCGGGAAAGTGGGGAACTGTCACAGATACGCAGTATTTT,CATSAGKWGTVTDTQYF
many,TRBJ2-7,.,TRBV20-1,TGCAGTGCCGGCCGGGACTCCAGGGGCGAGCAGTACTTC,CSAGRDSRGEQYF
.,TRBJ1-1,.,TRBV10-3,TGTGCCACCAGCGGCACCCTAGGGACTGAAGCTTTCTTT,CATSGTLGTEAFF
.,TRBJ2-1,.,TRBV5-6,TGTGCCAACAGCTCGCGATGGAACAATGAGCAGTTCTTC,CANSSRWNNEQFF
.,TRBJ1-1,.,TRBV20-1,TGCAGTGCTGCCGGGAACACTGAAGCTTTCTTT,CSAAGNTEAFF
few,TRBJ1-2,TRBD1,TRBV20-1,TGCAGTGCTACAGACAGGGCCCGCGTCTATGGCTACACCTTC,CSATDRARVYGYTF
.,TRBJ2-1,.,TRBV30,TGTGCCTGGAGATGGTCCCCGGATGAGCAGTTCTTC,CAWRWSPDEQFF
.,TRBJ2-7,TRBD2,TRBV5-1,TGCGCCAGCACGCGGGGGGCGCTAAGCGAGCAGTACTTC,CASTRGALSEQYF
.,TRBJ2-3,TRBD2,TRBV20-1,TGCAGTGCTAGAGTATCCGGGACTAGCGGGAGGGGGAGCACAGATACGCAGTATTTT,CSARVSGTSGRGSTDTQYF
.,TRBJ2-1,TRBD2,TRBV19,TGTGCCAGTACCGACAGGACTAGCGGGACCTACAATGAGCAGTTCTTC,CASTDRTSGTYNEQFF
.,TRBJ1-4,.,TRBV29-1,TGCAGCTCTAAAGGCGGGGGAGAAAAACTGTTTTTT,CSSKGGGEKLFF